Below are 22 T cell receptor beta chains sequenced from a single sample in a study of blood T cell repertoires in COVID-19. The repertoire was sequenced with immunoSEQ multiplex PCR; TCRdb's copy has only in-frame clones and lacks some. Of some 170,000 clones in the sample, 75% to 90% were seen once. Sequencing was carried out using PBMCs or T cells enriched from blood (not recorded which). These receptors all come from a middle-aged man who had recovered from COVID-19.

V gene TRBV19 combines with J gene TRBJ2-6; D uncertain. The CDR3 extends over 14 amino acids. CDR1 is LNHDA and CDR2 is SQIVND in the germline V gene (reference sequence). The V and J ends lost 3 bases and 2 bases respectively, with 5 bases between them. In DNA, the CDR3 is TGTGCCAGTAGTATCGCGACTGGGGCCAACGTCCTGACTTTC. It yields the protein CASSIATGANVLTF.

The chain employs TRBV10-2 and TRBJ1-5; a possible D gene is TRBD1 (6 bases). Germline assignment: CDR1 WSHSY and CDR2 SAAADI. V was pared by 10 bases and J by 6 bases, with 16 bases between. This CDR3 has 13 amino acids. The CDR3 sequence is CATTRDIAQPQHF. The DNA for the CDR3 is TGCGCCACTACACGGGACATAGCTCAGCCCCAGCATTTT.

In its sample, this clone was seen a few times. The V gene is TRBV29-1, the J gene TRBJ1-1, with a tentative D call TRBD1 (5 bases). Germline assignment: CDR1 SQVTM and CDR2 ANQGSEA. The ends were cut back, 7 bases at V and 12 bases at J, with 21 bases in the middle. This CDR3 has 12 residues. The CDR3 DNA follows: TGCAGCGCTGGAGCCGGGGGAAAAGTATCTTTCTTT. This gives the protein CSAGAGGKVSFF.

The chain uses TRBV30 and TRBJ2-3; 7 bases fit TRBD2. Germline CDR1 and CDR2: GTSNPN and SVGIG (reference sequence). The CDR3 has 13 residues. With V trimmed by 3 bases and J by 3 bases, 3 bases remained unmatched. In DNA form, the CDR3 reads TGTGCCTGGAGGGACGGGGGGACAGATACGCAGTATTTT. Its translation is CAWRDGGTDTQYF.

The CDR3 region is CASSDLTQETQYF. CDR3 sequence (DNA): TGTGCCAGTAGTGACTTGACCCAAGAGACCCAGTACTTC. The J gene is TRBJ2-5, the V gene TRBV19; D is ambiguous. The germline V gene encodes CDR1 LNHDA and CDR2 SQIVND (reference sequence). The CDR3 is 13 residues long. V shed 5 bases and J shed 1 base, with 8 bases lying between them. The full variable domain, in which reference TRBV19 and TRBJ2-5 provide the parts outside the CDR3, is DGGITQSPKYLFRKEGQNVTLSCEQNLNHDAMYWYRQDPGQGLRLIYYSQIVNDFQKGDIAEGYSVSREKKESFPLTVTSAQKNPTAFYLCASSDLTQETQYFGPGTRLLVL.

The CDR3 reads CASSKGVDQPQHF. CDR3 DNA: TGTGCCAGCTCCAAAGGGGTGGATCAGCCCCAGCATTTT. V is TRBV18 and J is TRBJ1-5; tentatively, D is TRBD1 (5 bases). Germline CDR1 KGHSH, CDR2 LQKENI. V was pared by 6 bases and J by 5 bases, with 11 bases between. This CDR3 contains 13 residues.

J is TRBJ2-2 and V is TRBV5-6; TRBD1 matches at 7 bases. J lost 1 base, V lost 4 bases, and 4 bases had no gene match. The germline V gene has CDR1 SGHDT and CDR2 YYEEEE. The CDR3 extends over 15 amino acids. The CDR3 bases are TGTGCCAGCAGCCCATGGGACAGGAACACCGGGGAGCTGTTTTTT. Residues: CASSPWDRNTGELFF.

J is TRBJ1-2 and V is TRBV6-5, with 7 bases aligning to TRBD1. Germline CDR1 MNHEY, CDR2 SVGAGI. CDR3 size: 15 residues. V shed 2 bases, J shed 5 bases, and the junction held 8 bases outside the gene matches. This CDR3 is CASSYEAGGQYGYTF. The CDR3 DNA follows: TGTGCCAGCAGTTACGAGGCAGGGGGACAATATGGCTACACCTTC.

This chain uses TRBV18 with TRBJ1-5, with D uncertain. Germline CDR1 reads KGHSH; CDR2 reads LQKENI. The CDR3 sequence is 15 residues long. V lost 0 bases, J lost 5 bases, and 11 bases lay in between. The CDR3 nucleotides read TGTGCCAGCTCACCACCGGGCAGAGAGTATCAGCCCCAGCATTTT. Its translation is CASSPPGREYQPQHF.

The genes are TRBV10-3 and TRBJ1-3; no clear D. V was clipped by 2 bases and J by 4 bases, with 9 bases between them. Germline CDR1 is ENHRY and CDR2 is SYGVKD. CDR3 length equals 14 residues. CDR3 sequence (DNA): TGTGCCATCAGTGAGACAGTGTCCGGAAACACCATATATTTT. It is translated as CAISETVSGNTIYF.

V is TRBV28 and J is TRBJ2-6, with D possibly being TRBD1 (6 bases). This CDR3 is 17 amino acids long. The ends were cut back, 5 bases at V and 3 bases at J, with 17 bases in the middle. Looked up from germline, CDR1 is MDHEN and CDR2 is SYDVKM. The CDR3 loop is CASSILQGDYGANVLTF. CDR3 DNA sequence: TGTGCCAGCAGTATACTACAGGGTGATTATGGGGCCAACGTCCTGACTTTC.

The V gene is TRBV6-1, the J gene TRBJ1-2, with no clear D. This CDR3 spans 14 amino acids. The germline V gene encodes CDR1 MNHNS and CDR2 SASEGT. The V and J ends lost 0 bases and 4 bases respectively, with 9 bases between them. The CDR3 sequence is CASSEAVSGYGYTF. In DNA, the CDR3 is TGTGCCAGCAGTGAAGCGGTCTCCGGCTATGGCTACACCTTC.

This clone has a single count. The J gene is TRBJ2-2, the V gene TRBV2; TRBD2 matches at 10 bases. In germline, CDR1 is SNHLY, CDR2 FYNNEI. CDR3 length equals 16 residues. With 1 base clipped from V and 4 bases from J, the junction kept 3 bases outside the gene matches. CDR3 protein: CASSEGLAGVTGELFF. The CDR3 DNA reads as TGTGCCAGCAGTGAAGGGCTAGCGGGGGTCACCGGGGAGCTGTTTTTT.

The CDR3 DNA sequence: TGTGCCAGTAGTATCCCCCAGGGCCGGCTCATTGAAGCTTTCTTT. It translates to CASSIPQGRLIEAFF. This sequence joins TRBV19 and TRBJ1-1; tentative D call: TRBD1 (5 bases). The CDR3 has 15 amino acids. CDR1 and CDR2 (germline): LNHDA, SQIVND (reference sequence). The V end was cut by 3 bases, the J end by 7 bases, with 18 bases between.

The rearrangement links TRBV19 to TRBJ1-2; perhaps TRBD1 as D (5 bases). This CDR3 region has 15 residues. The V end lost 8 bases, the J end lost 5 bases, and 21 bases lay between the germline ends. Germline loops: CDR1 LNHDA, CDR2 SQIVND (reference sequence). In DNA form, the CDR3 reads TGTGCCAGTGATCCCTCAGGGCTCGTAGGGTATGGCTACACCTTC. Amino acids: CASDPSGLVGYGYTF.

This CDR3 reads CASSFYGISTDTQYF. In nucleotides, the CDR3 is TGTGCCAGCAGTTTCTACGGTATTAGCACAGATACGCAGTATTTT. The rearrangement links TRBV28 to TRBJ2-3; D is ambiguous. The germline V gene encodes CDR1 MDHEN and CDR2 SYDVKM. The CDR3 spans 15 residues. Trimming removed 3 bases from V and 0 bases from J, with 10 bases in between.

This clone was seen just once. The chain uses TRBV19 and TRBJ2-5; 11 nucleotides agree with TRBD2. CDR1 LNHDA and CDR2 SQIVND come from the germline V gene (reference sequence). The CDR3 consists of 17 residues. With V trimmed by 3 bases and J by 2 bases, 8 bases remained unmatched. CDR3 protein: CASSMSGTSGMQETQYF. The CDR3 DNA reads as TGTGCCAGTAGTATGTCCGGGACTAGCGGCATGCAAGAGACCCAGTACTTC. The full variable domain, its missing parts supplied by reference TRBV19 and TRBJ2-5, is DGGITQSPKYLFRKEGQNVTLSCEQNLNHDAMYWYRQDPGQGLRLIYYSQIVNDFQKGDIAEGYSVSREKKESFPLTVTSAQKNPTAFYLCASSMSGTSGMQETQYFGPGTRLLVL.

This chain uses TRBV7-9 with TRBJ1-2; D is unclear. The V end lost 5 bases, the J end lost 2 bases, and 15 bases lay between the germline ends. CDR3 size: 15 residues. The germline CDR1 and CDR2 sequences are SEHNR and FQNEAQ (reference sequence). In DNA, the CDR3 is TGTGCCAGCAGCCAGACGCGGGAAGTGAACTATGGCTACACCTTC. Its protein product is CASSQTREVNYGYTF.

The chain employs TRBV24-1 and TRBJ2-1; 10 bases map to TRBD2. The ends lost 7 bases at V and 6 bases at J; junction bases unmatched: 8. CDR1 KGHDR and CDR2 SFDVKD come from the germline V gene. This CDR3 is built from 15 residues. The CDR3 DNA is TGTGCCACCAGCGAACCAGCGGGGGGGCCCAATGAGCAGTTCTTC. This sequence encodes CATSEPAGGPNEQFF.

V usage is TRBV3-1 (or the pseudogene TRBV3-2) and J usage is TRBJ2-2; tentatively, D is TRBD1 (6 bases). The CDR3 is 18 residues long. The V gene lost 1 base and the J gene lost 1 base, with 16 bases spanning the gap. Germline V lookup: CDR1 LGHDT, CDR2 YNNKEL (reference sequence). The CDR3 DNA reads TGTGCCAGCAGCCAAGTTGGACAGCTAGTCTTGAACACCGGGGAGCTGTTTTTT. This codes for CASSQVGQLVLNTGELFF.

The DNA for the CDR3 is TGTGCCAGCAGTGCGACAGGGGGCTATGGCTACACCTTC. This codes for CASSATGGYGYTF. J is TRBJ1-2 and V is TRBV6-4, with 9 bases matching TRBD1. The germline V gene has CDR1 MRHNA and CDR2 SNTAGT. Trimming at V came to 4 bases and at J to 4 bases, leaving 1 base not matched to a gene. The CDR3 loop spans 13 amino acids.

J is TRBJ1-4 and V is TRBV5-1, with D possibly being TRBD1 (5 bases). Deletions cut 2 bases from V and 0 bases from J, with 14 bases between. CDR1 is SGHRS, CDR2 YFSETQ, per germline. The length of the CDR3 is 17 residues. The CDR3, as DNA: TGCGCCAGCAGCTTTGACGGTTCGACAGCAACTAATGAAAAACTGTTTTTT. Residues: CASSFDGSTATNEKLFF.